This passage covers 11 T cell receptor beta chains from one sample sequenced in a study of CD8+CD57+ T cells in acquired aplastic anemia. Genomic DNA, the template, was used for profiling of the TCR beta VDJ and CDR3. TCRdb passed the reads through MiXCR, listing each CDR3 protein once. The sample yields approximately 170,000 distinct CDR3 sequences, roughly half seen once. Patients included in sequencing had previously demonstrated CD8+CD57+ cell expansion by flow cytometry. The sample was sorted CD4+, CD8+, or CD8+CD57+ T cells (not recorded which) from PBMCs. The receptors shown here come from a human donor with aplastic anemia.

This clonotype was recorded a few times. The rearrangement links TRBV6-2 or TRBV6-3 to TRBJ1-1; 10 bases line up with TRBD1. The germline gives CDR1 MNHEY, CDR2 SVGEGT. Trimming removed 4 bases from V and 4 bases from J; junction bases left unmatched: 12. CDR3 length: 17 amino acids. CDR3 sequence: CASSSRDRGRGATEAFF. CDR3 coding DNA: TGTGCCAGCAGTTCCCGGGACAGGGGAAGAGGAGCCACTGAAGCTTTCTTT.

As regards this clonotype: One base away lies a much larger clone, so this may be a sequencing read error. The CDR3 DNA follows: TGTGCCAGCAGTCCGGACAGGCCGAACACTGGAGCTTTCTTT. Translating gives CASSPDRPNTGAFF. This chain connects TRBV3-1 to TRBJ1-1; TRBD1 aligns across 7 bases. Per the germline V gene, CDR1 is LGHDT and CDR2 is YNNKEL (reference sequence). The length of the CDR3 is 14 residues.

The chain employs TRBV15 and TRBJ1-2; the D gene is possibly TRBD1 (5 bases). The CDR3 is 13 residues long. Germline loops: CDR1 LNHNV, CDR2 YYDKDF (reference sequence). Trimming pared 3 bases from V and 3 bases from J, leaving 8 bases between. DNA of the CDR3: TGTGCCACCAGCAGCAGGGATTACTATGGCTACACCTTC. Its translation is CATSSRDYYGYTF.

The chain joins TRBV10-3 to TRBJ2-1; 7 bases map to TRBD2. The CDR3 consists of 15 residues. Germline V CDR1 and CDR2: ENHRY, SYGVKD. V dropped 8 bases and J dropped 4; count of bases not matched to a gene: 11. CDR3 bases: TGTGCCATCGGGAACCGGGGAGGGGTTTACAATGAGCAGTTCTTC. Protein sequence: CAIGNRGGVYNEQFF.

At least ten counts were recorded for this clonotype. The chain joins TRBV27 to TRBJ2-1; D uncertain. Per germline, CDR1 MNHEY and CDR2 SMNVEV (reference sequence). The CDR3 runs to 14 residues. Deletions cut 5 bases from V and 0 bases from J, with 8 bases between. The DNA of the CDR3 is TGTGCCAGCAGTCGCGTGAGCTCCTACAATGAGCAGTTCTTC. This translates into CASSRVSSYNEQFF.

The rearrangement uses TRBV25-1 and TRBJ1-6; D uncertain. The germline V gene encodes CDR1 MGHDK and CDR2 SYGVNS. Trimming removed 4 bases at V and 4 bases at J, with 5 bases between. The CDR3 is made up of 13 amino acids. This CDR3 is CASSAQYNSPLHF. The DNA for the CDR3 is TGTGCCAGCAGTGCTCAGTATAATTCACCCCTCCACTTT.

The gene calls are TRBV5-1 and TRBJ2-7; D assignment may be TRBD1 or TRBD2 (5 bases each). V shed 4 bases and J shed 6 bases, with 20 bases lying between them. The CDR3 extends over 15 amino acids. Per germline, CDR1 SGHRS and CDR2 YFSETQ. CDR3 protein: CASSPGWQGDREQYF. The CDR3 DNA reads as TGCGCCAGCAGCCCAGGGTGGCAGGGAGATCGCGAGCAGTACTTC.

In this sample, this clonotype turned up many times. The chain is built from TRBV6-1 and TRBJ2-2; unclear D gene. The CDR3 runs 13 residues. Germline CDR1 is MNHNS and CDR2 is SASEGT. V dropped 4 bases and J dropped 7 bases, with 10 bases sitting between them. DNA of the CDR3: TGTGCCAGCAGTGCCCAGGTGGTCGGGGAGCTGTTTTTT. It yields the protein CASSAQVVGELFF.

This clonotype was detected many times. The chain is built from TRBV27 and TRBJ1-2, with no clear D. CDR1 is MNHEY and CDR2 is SMNVEV in the germline V gene (reference sequence). Trimming took off 5 bases at V and 2 bases at J, with 9 bases between the two ends. The CDR3 is 13 amino acids. CDR3 sequence reads: CASSQRGNYGYTF. CDR3 bases: TGTGCCAGCAGTCAACGAGGGAACTATGGCTACACCTTC.

The rearrangement links TRBV7-8 to TRBJ1-2; D not resolved. V lost 5 bases and J 8 bases, leaving 12 bases between the germline ends. Per the germline V gene, CDR1 is SGHVS and CDR2 is FQNEAQ. The length of the CDR3 is 12 residues. Here the CDR3 DNA reads TGTGCCAGCAGCACCGATCGTATCGGCTACACCTTC. It codes for CASSTDRIGYTF.

This clonotype appeared a few times. The chain recombines TRBV19 with TRBJ1-4; the D is unclear. V was trimmed by 1 base and J by 3 bases, leaving 3 bases between them. The CDR3 contains 13 residues. Germline V gene lookup returns CDR1 LNHDA and CDR2 SQIVND (reference sequence). CDR3 protein: CASSIGPNEKLFF. The CDR3 region has the DNA TGTGCCAGTAGTATAGGGCCTAATGAAAAACTGTTTTTT.